Listed here are 9 T cell receptor beta chains from one sample, sequenced in a study of human T cells and chemical hapten exposure. TCRdb reanalysed the RACE reads using MiXCR and keeps one entry per CDR3 protein. The sample lists roughly 100,000 distinct CDR3 sequences; approximately 12% were seen once. Time point defined: pre-sensitization, week 0. Described treatment: therapeutic diphenylcyclopropenone sensitization with weekly scalp DPC. The source was whole blood, collected in connection with sensitization to the hapten diphenylcyclopropenone (DPC). Every receptor here comes from a woman aged 50 to 60 with alopecia areata. Some clones in this sample may be carry-over from other donors' samples.

The chain links TRBV7-2 to TRBJ1-3; D perhaps matches TRBD1 (5 bases). V dropped 1 base and J dropped 3 bases, with 10 bases sitting between them. The CDR3 spans 15 residues. The germline gives CDR1 SGHTA, CDR2 FQGNSA. As DNA, the CDR3 is TGTGCCAGCAGCTTAGTGGGGCAGAATGGAAACACCATATATTTT. Its protein is CASSLVGQNGNTIYF.

This clonotype was counted many times. CDR3 bases: TGTGCCACCAGTGACGCTCGACAGGGCAACCCCTACGAGCAGTACTTC. It specifies CATSDARQGNPYEQYF. The chain links TRBV24-1 to TRBJ2-7; 7 bases are shared with TRBD1. In germline, CDR1 is KGHDR, CDR2 SFDVKD. V shed 4 bases and J 2 bases; nucleotides not matched to a gene: 10. CDR3 size: 16 residues.

The chain recombines TRBV6-5 with TRBJ2-5; 8 nucleotides align to TRBD1. The CDR3 length is 14 residues. Per germline, CDR1 MNHEY and CDR2 SVGAGI. Trimming cost V 4 bases and J 8 bases; bases outside gene matches: 9. The chain's CDR3 is CASSFGTGGGTQYF. The DNA for the CDR3 is TGTGCCAGCAGTTTCGGGACAGGAGGAGGAACCCAGTACTTC.

There are a few counts of this clonotype. This chain links TRBV20-1 with TRBJ2-2; the D gene could be TRBD1 or TRBD2 (6 bases each). The germline gives CDR1 DFQATT, CDR2 SNEGSKA (reference sequence). The CDR3 spans 12 residues. Trimming stripped 6 bases from V and 8 bases from J, with 13 bases between. Here the CDR3 DNA reads TGCAGTGCCACCGGGGGCGTGGGGGAGCTGTTTTTT. Its translation: CSATGGVGELFF.

This sequence joins TRBV19 and TRBJ2-6; the D is unclear. The V gene's germline CDR1 is LNHDA and CDR2 SQIVND (reference sequence). CDR3 length: 12 residues. V was trimmed by 7 bases and J by 4 bases, leaving 5 bases between them. This chain's CDR3 is CASISGANVLTF. The CDR3, as DNA: TGTGCCAGTATCTCCGGGGCCAACGTCCTGACTTTC.

The CDR3 DNA follows: TGCGCCAGCAGCCCTGACCCCCGGGCGAACACCGGGGAGCTGTTTTTT. Its translation is CASSPDPRANTGELFF. The chain uses TRBV4-1 and TRBJ2-2; D gene unclear. From germline, CDR1 is MGHRA and CDR2 YSYEKL. V was clipped by 4 bases and J by 0 bases, with 12 bases between them. The CDR3 spans 16 residues.

In its sample, this clonotype was seen many times. The chain employs TRBV6-2 or TRBV6-3 and TRBJ2-1, with D tentatively TRBD1 (5 bases). This CDR3 comprises 13 residues. V dropped 6 bases and J dropped 1 base, with 7 bases sitting between them. CDR1 is MNHEY, CDR2 SVGEGT, per germline. CDR3 nucleotide sequence: TGTGCCAGCAGGACAGATTCCTACAATGAGCAGTTCTTC. Its translation is CASRTDSYNEQFF.

DNA for the CDR3: TGTGCCAGCAGCTCAAGTAGAGCACTGGACTCTGGAAACACCATATATTTT. It codes for CASSSSRALDSGNTIYF. V is TRBV7-9 and J is TRBJ1-3; D uncertain. Trimming took 4 bases from V and 0 from J, leaving 16 bases between them. The CDR3 totals 17 residues. Germline V gene data show CDR1 as SEHNR and CDR2 as FQNEAQ (reference sequence).

Ten or more counts support this clonotype. The V gene is TRBV12-3 or TRBV12-4, the J gene TRBJ2-2; no clear D gene. V lost 2 bases and J lost 0, with 4 bases in between. This CDR3 has 14 amino acids. Written as DNA, the CDR3 is TGTGCCAGCAGTTTACTTCCGAACACCGGGGAGCTGTTTTTT. Residues: CASSLLPNTGELFF.